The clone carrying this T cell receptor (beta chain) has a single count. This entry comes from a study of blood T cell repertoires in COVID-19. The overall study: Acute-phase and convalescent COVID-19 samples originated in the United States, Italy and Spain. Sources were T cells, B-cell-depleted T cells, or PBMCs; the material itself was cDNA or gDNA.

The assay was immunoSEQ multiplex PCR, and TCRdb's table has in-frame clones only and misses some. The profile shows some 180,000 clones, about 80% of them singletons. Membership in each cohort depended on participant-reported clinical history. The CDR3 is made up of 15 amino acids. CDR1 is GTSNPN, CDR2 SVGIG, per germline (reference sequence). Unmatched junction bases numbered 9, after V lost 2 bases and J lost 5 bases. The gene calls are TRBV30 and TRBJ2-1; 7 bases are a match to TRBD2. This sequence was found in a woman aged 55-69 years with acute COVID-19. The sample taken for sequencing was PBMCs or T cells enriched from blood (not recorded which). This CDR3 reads CAWSPPGRENNEQFF. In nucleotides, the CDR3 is TGTGCCTGGAGTCCCCCTGGGCGGGAGAACAATGAGCAGTTCTTC. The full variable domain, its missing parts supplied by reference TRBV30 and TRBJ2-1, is SQTIHQWPATLVQPVGSPLSLECTVEGTSNPNLYWYRQAAGRGLQLLFYSVGIGQISSEVPQNLSASRPQDRQFILSSKKLLLSDSGFYLCAWSPPGRENNEQFFGPGTRLTVL.